This paragraph covers one T cell receptor (beta chain) sequence. The antigen remains unidentified. These data come from a study of long-term antiretroviral therapy in people with HIV. General observations from the study: Post-ART diversity increased but stayed below transplant donor controls.

Sequencing relied on immunoSEQ assay v3.0, run at survey level. This table comes from immunoSEQ multiplex PCR, and its TCRdb copy is limited to in-frame clones, with some not included. The table lists almost 20,000 clones, around three quarters of them singletons. The CDR3 runs 15 residues. Germline V gene lookup returns CDR1 SGDLS and CDR2 YYNGEE. Losses at the gene ends were 3 bases for V and 4 bases for J; bases not matched to a gene: 5. The chain is built from TRBV9 and TRBJ2-5; 11 bases are a match to TRBD2. The sequence was collected from a woman aged 40 to 55 with HIV. The sequenced sample was unsorted PBMCs, obtained 0.2 years after starting antiretroviral therapy. The CDR3 bases are TGTGCCAGCAGCGGTAGCGGGGGGGCGGGAGAGACCCAGTACTTC. Protein sequence: CASSGSGGAGETQYF.